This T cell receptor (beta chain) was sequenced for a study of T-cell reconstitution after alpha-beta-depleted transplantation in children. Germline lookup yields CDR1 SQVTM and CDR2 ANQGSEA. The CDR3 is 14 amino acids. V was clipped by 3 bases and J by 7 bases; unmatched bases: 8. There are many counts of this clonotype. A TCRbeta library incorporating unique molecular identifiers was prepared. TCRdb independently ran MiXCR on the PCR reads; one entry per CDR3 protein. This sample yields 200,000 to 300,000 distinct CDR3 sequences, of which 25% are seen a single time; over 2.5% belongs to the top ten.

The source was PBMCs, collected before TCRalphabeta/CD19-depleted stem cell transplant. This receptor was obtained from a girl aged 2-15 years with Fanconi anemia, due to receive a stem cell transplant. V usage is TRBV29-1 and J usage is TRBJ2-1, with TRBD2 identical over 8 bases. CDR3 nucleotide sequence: TGCAGCGTTGAGGCGGGAGGTGTCAATAATGAGCAGTTCTTC. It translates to CSVEAGGVNNEQFF.